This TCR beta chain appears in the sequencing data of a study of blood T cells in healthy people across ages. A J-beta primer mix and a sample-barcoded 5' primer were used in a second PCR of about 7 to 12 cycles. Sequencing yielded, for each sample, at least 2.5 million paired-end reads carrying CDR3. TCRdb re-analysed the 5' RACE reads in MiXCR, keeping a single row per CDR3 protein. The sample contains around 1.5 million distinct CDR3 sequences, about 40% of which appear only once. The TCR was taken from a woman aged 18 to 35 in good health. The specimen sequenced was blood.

The chain's CDR3 is CASSPPPKADTQYF. CDR3 nucleotide sequence: TGTGCCAGCAGCCCCCCACCGAAGGCAGATACGCAGTATTTT. The chain recombines TRBV7-9 with TRBJ2-3; no clear D gene. Germline-derived CDR1 and CDR2 are SEHNR and FQNEAQ (reference sequence). There are 14 residues in the CDR3. The germline V and J ends were trimmed by 5 bases and 4 bases, with 13 bases remaining between them.